Following are 25 T cell receptor beta chains from one sample sequenced in a study of cytomegalovirus exposure and HLA in healthy donors. Sequencing used immunoSEQ multiplex PCR; TCRdb keeps in-frame clones, though not all of them. The sample consists of some 190,000 clones, about nine tenths of them appearing once. Sequencing input: PBMCs. These receptors were collected from a man aged 25-45 years in good health and CMV-seropositive.

V usage is TRBV7-2 and J usage is TRBJ2-7; no clear D. The V end was cut by 3 bases, the J end by 3 bases, with 9 bases between. The CDR3 runs 13 residues. CDR1 is SGHTA, CDR2 FQGNSA, per germline. The CDR3 nucleotides read TGTGCCAGCAGCTTCGCAGATAACTACGAGCAGTACTTC. It is translated as CASSFADNYEQYF.

The chain combines TRBV11-3 with TRBJ1-1, with D possibly matching TRBD1 (5 bases). Germline V gene sequence: CDR1 SGHNT, CDR2 YENEEA. Trimming took off 5 bases at V and 3 bases at J, with 19 bases between the two ends. The CDR3 spans 16 residues. CDR3 sequence reads: CASSPYPPGTDTEAFF. CDR3 DNA sequence: TGTGCCAGCAGCCCCTACCCCCCAGGGACCGACACTGAAGCTTTCTTT.

This clone was seen just once. The chain couples TRBV29-1 to TRBJ2-1; 11 nucleotides match TRBD2. V lost 6 bases to trimming and J lost 0 bases; unmatched junction nucleotides: 7. In germline, CDR1 is SQVTM, CDR2 ANQGSEA. This CDR3 has 16 residues. The CDR3 loop reads CSVVGLADHSYNEQFF. The CDR3 nucleotides read TGCAGCGTCGTGGGACTAGCGGACCACTCCTACAATGAGCAGTTCTTC.

The chain has TRBV29-1 and TRBJ1-2; weak D call: TRBD1 (5 bases). Germline V CDR1 and CDR2: SQVTM, ANQGSEA. This CDR3 comprises 14 residues. V lost 2 bases and J 7 bases, leaving 17 bases between the germline ends. This CDR3 reads CSVENGDPMSGYTF. CDR3 nucleotides: TGCAGCGTTGAAAATGGGGACCCTATGTCTGGCTACACCTTC.

V gene TRBV6-6 combines with J gene TRBJ1-4; D is possibly TRBD1 (6 bases). The V and J ends lost 5 bases and 7 bases respectively, with 14 bases between them. Germline lookup yields CDR1 MNHNY and CDR2 SVGAGI (reference sequence). This CDR3 is 14 amino acids long. CDR3 sequence: CASSGDRSGEKLFF. In DNA form, the CDR3 reads TGTGCCAGCAGTGGTGACAGGTCGGGTGAAAAACTGTTTTTT.

The chain joins TRBV27 to TRBJ1-2; 9 bases are a match to TRBD1. Trimming removed 6 bases from V and 4 bases from J; junction bases left unmatched: 3. Per the germline V gene, CDR1 is MNHEY and CDR2 is SMNVEV (reference sequence). This CDR3 has 13 residues. The CDR3: CASRGTGTYGYTF. CDR3 nucleotide sequence: TGTGCCAGCAGAGGGACAGGGACCTATGGCTACACCTTC.

The chain has TRBV4-3 and TRBJ2-5; D call uncertain. V shed 0 bases and J shed 2 bases, with 10 bases lying between them. Germline V CDR1 and CDR2: LGHNA, YSLEER. This CDR3 contains 15 residues. The CDR3 DNA sequence: TGCGCCAGCAGCCAAGATCTAGGATCACAAGAGACCCAGTACTTC. It specifies CASSQDLGSQETQYF.

The chain links TRBV27 to TRBJ2-3; 8 bases are a match to TRBD2. V lost 2 bases and J lost 2; bases outside the gene matches: 6. Germline CDR1 MNHEY, CDR2 SMNVEV (reference sequence). The CDR3 is 16 amino acids. The CDR3 loop is CASSLAASGFTDTQYF. CDR3 bases: TGTGCCAGCAGTTTAGCAGCTAGCGGGTTCACAGATACGCAGTATTTT.

The gene calls are TRBV7-4 and TRBJ1-5, with D possibly matching TRBD1 (6 bases). Germline V gene lookup returns CDR1 SGHVT and CDR2 SQSDAQ. V shed 5 bases and J shed 3 bases, with 17 bases lying between them. This CDR3 has 16 residues. CDR3 amino acids: CASSPTGFLFNQPQHF. CDR3 DNA: TGTGCCAGCAGCCCTACAGGGTTTTTATTCAATCAGCCCCAGCATTTT.

The rearrangement joins TRBV5-6 to TRBJ2-3, with unresolved D. V lost 2 bases and J 1 base, leaving 5 bases between the germline ends. CDR3 length: 13 amino acids. In germline, CDR1 is SGHDT, CDR2 YYEEEE. The CDR3 sequence is CASSFSGTDTQYF. In DNA, the CDR3 is TGTGCCAGCAGCTTCTCCGGCACAGATACGCAGTATTTT.

This chain uses TRBV27 with TRBJ2-5; D unresolved. The CDR3 totals 14 residues. Trimming took 2 bases from V and 0 from J, leaving 7 bases between them. Germline V gene sequence: CDR1 MNHEY, CDR2 SMNVEV (reference sequence). CDR3 sequence: CASSLGRYQETQYF. As DNA, the CDR3 is TGTGCCAGCAGTTTAGGCAGGTACCAAGAGACCCAGTACTTC.

The chain has TRBV19 and TRBJ2-1, with 8 bases matching TRBD1. Germline CDR1 and CDR2: LNHDA and SQIVND (reference sequence). The CDR3 sequence is 13 residues long. Trimming cost V 5 bases and J 15 bases; bases outside gene matches: 12. The CDR3 region has the DNA TGTGCCAGTAGTTTAGTTCCGGGACAGGTTCCGTTCTTC. Protein product: CASSLVPGQVPFF. Supplemented by reference TRBV19 and TRBJ2-1, the full variable domain reads DGGITQSPKYLFRKEGQNVTLSCEQNLNHDAMYWYRQDPGQGLRLIYYSQIVNDFQKGDIAEGYSVSREKKESFPLTVTSAQKNPTAFYLCASSLVPGQVPFFGPGTRLTVL.

This chain connects TRBV15 to TRBJ1-3; a weak D match, TRBD1 (6 bases). Germline CDR1 LNHNV, CDR2 YYDKDF (reference sequence). The CDR3 has 19 residues. The V and J ends lost 2 bases and 4 bases respectively, with 24 bases between them. The CDR3 reads CATSRRLVGAESFGNTIYF. DNA of the CDR3: TGTGCCACCAGCAGACGCCTGGTGGGGGCGGAGAGCTTCGGAAACACCATATATTTT.

The rearrangement joins TRBV14 to TRBJ2-7; weak D call: TRBD2 (5 bases). CDR3 size: 13 residues. CDR1 and CDR2 (germline): SGHDN, FVKESK. V was cut by 4 bases and J by 1 base, with 8 bases left in between. CDR3 residues: CASSRSGSYEQYF. The CDR3, as DNA: TGTGCCAGCAGCCGGTCGGGGTCCTACGAGCAGTACTTC.

The sample holds one count of this clone. The CDR3 bases are TGTGCCAGCAGCCTAGACGGGACGGATCCTAAAAAACTGTTTTTT. Translated, it gives CASSLDGTDPKKLFF. This sequence joins TRBV7-2 and TRBJ1-4, with a tentative D call TRBD1 (5 bases). Germline assignment: CDR1 SGHTA and CDR2 FQGNSA. V lost 5 bases and J 9 bases, leaving 19 bases between the germline ends. The CDR3 has 15 residues.

In its sample, this clone was seen once. This chain uses TRBV2 with TRBJ1-2; 7 bases match TRBD1. Per the germline V gene, CDR1 is SNHLY and CDR2 is FYNNEI. The V segment lost 1 base and the J segment 0 bases; nucleotides outside the gene matches: 2. This CDR3 region has 15 residues. CDR3 sequence: CASSEEGTANYGYTF. In DNA, the CDR3 is TGTGCCAGCAGTGAAGAAGGGACAGCTAACTATGGCTACACCTTC.

The V call is TRBV9, the J call TRBJ1-3; D possibly corresponds to TRBD1 (5 bases). Germline V gene lookup returns CDR1 SGDLS and CDR2 YYNGEE. The CDR3 is 13 residues long. V gave up 3 bases and J gave up 5 bases, with 9 bases separating them. Here the CDR3 DNA reads TGTGCCAGCAGCGCAGGGAGCCGAAACACCATATATTTT. This encodes CASSAGSRNTIYF.

The chain carries TRBV7-3 and TRBJ2-4; 8 bases line up with TRBD1. The germline V gene encodes CDR1 SGHTA and CDR2 FQGTGA. The CDR3 is 14 amino acids. V shed 4 bases and J 9 bases; nucleotides not matched to a gene: 8. Here the CDR3 reads CASSSGDRGGIQYF. CDR3 nucleotide sequence: TGTGCCAGCAGCTCAGGAGACAGGGGTGGCATTCAGTACTTC.

CDR3 protein: CASSYPSGANQETQYF. CDR3 sequence (DNA): TGCGCCAGCAGCTACCCCTCCGGGGCTAACCAAGAGACCCAGTACTTC. This rearrangement joins TRBV5-1 to TRBJ2-5; D is perhaps TRBD1 or TRBD2 (5 bases each). The CDR3 has 16 residues. Germline V CDR1 and CDR2: SGHRS, YFSETQ. V was cut by 3 bases and J by 0 bases, with 15 bases left in between.

This rearrangement joins TRBV6-1 to TRBJ1-4, with 8 bases fitting TRBD1. V was pared by 1 base and J by 10 bases, with 8 bases of the junction left unmatched. This CDR3 is 15 amino acids long. Germline CDR1 is MNHNS and CDR2 is SASEGT. This CDR3 reads CASSEVTGALGKLFF. CDR3 nucleotide sequence: TGTGCCAGCAGTGAAGTGACAGGGGCTCTGGGAAAACTGTTTTTT.

J is TRBJ2-1 and V is TRBV9, with D possibly TRBD2 on 6 matching bases. CDR3 size: 15 residues. V lost 0 bases, J lost 4 bases, and 11 bases lay in between. Germline CDR1 reads SGDLS; CDR2 reads YYNGEE. CDR3 sequence: CASSVVVAEYNEQFF. CDR3 DNA sequence: TGTGCCAGCAGCGTAGTAGTAGCGGAGTACAATGAGCAGTTCTTC. The full variable domain, its missing parts supplied by reference TRBV9 and TRBJ2-1, is DSGVTQTPKHLITATGQRVTLRCSPRSGDLSVYWYQQSLDQGLQFLIQYYNGEERAKGNILERFSAQQFPDLHSELNLSSLELGDSALYFCASSVVVAEYNEQFFGPGTRLTVL.

The chain uses TRBV15 and TRBJ2-5, with a weak D call TRBD1 (6 bases). The CDR3 consists of 14 residues. With 1 base removed from V and 1 base from J, the gap between germline ends came to 7 bases. Germline CDR1 LNHNV, CDR2 YYDKDF (reference sequence). This chain's CDR3 is CATSRVRGQETQYF. CDR3 in DNA: TGTGCCACCAGCAGAGTCAGGGGCCAAGAGACCCAGTACTTC.

The gene calls are TRBV19 and TRBJ1-5; a possible D gene is TRBD1 (5 bases). This CDR3 spans 16 amino acids. Germline V gene data show CDR1 as LNHDA and CDR2 as SQIVND (reference sequence). The V end lost 4 bases, the J end lost 7 bases, and 20 bases lay between the germline ends. The CDR3 DNA sequence: TGTGCCAGTAGTACTCCGGGACGGCAGTCCCGACAGCCCCAGCATTTT. Protein sequence: CASSTPGRQSRQPQHF.

This sequence joins TRBV7-6 and TRBJ1-5; TRBD1 agrees at 7 bases. Germline loops: CDR1 SGHVS, CDR2 FNYEAQ. This CDR3 has 16 residues. The V and J ends lost 5 bases and 0 bases, in that order; junction bases with no gene match: 7. The CDR3 loop reads CASSPTGFNSNQPQHF. CDR3 in DNA: TGTGCCAGCAGCCCGACAGGGTTCAATAGCAATCAGCCCCAGCATTTT.

V is TRBV5-1 and J is TRBJ2-3; tentatively, D is TRBD2 (6 bases). Germline loops: CDR1 SGHRS, CDR2 YFSETQ. V dropped 3 bases and J dropped 2 bases, with 28 bases sitting between them. The CDR3 sequence is 20 residues long. The CDR3 DNA sequence: TGCGCCAGCAGCTACACCGGGACCAGGTTAACGGGAGCCTCCACAGATACGCAGTATTTT. Its protein is CASSYTGTRLTGASTDTQYF.